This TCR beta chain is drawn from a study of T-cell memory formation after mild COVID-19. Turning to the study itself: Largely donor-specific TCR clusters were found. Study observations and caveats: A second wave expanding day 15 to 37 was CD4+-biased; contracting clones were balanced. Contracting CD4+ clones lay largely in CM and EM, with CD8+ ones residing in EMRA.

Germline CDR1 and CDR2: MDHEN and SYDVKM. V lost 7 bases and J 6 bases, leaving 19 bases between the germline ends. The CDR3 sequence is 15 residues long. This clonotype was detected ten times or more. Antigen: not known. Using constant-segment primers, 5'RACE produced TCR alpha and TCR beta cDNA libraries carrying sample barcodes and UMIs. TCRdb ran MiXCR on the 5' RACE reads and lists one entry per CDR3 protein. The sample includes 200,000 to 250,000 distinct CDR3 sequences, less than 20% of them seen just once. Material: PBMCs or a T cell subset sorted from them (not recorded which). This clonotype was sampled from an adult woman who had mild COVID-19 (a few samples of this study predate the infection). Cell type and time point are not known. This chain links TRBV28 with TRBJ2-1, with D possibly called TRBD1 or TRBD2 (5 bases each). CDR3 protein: CASNGKPQRGNEQFF. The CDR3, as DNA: TGTGCCAGCAACGGGAAACCCCAAAGGGGCAATGAGCAGTTCTTC. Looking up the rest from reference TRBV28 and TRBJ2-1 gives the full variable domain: DVKVTQSSRYLVKRTGEKVFLECVQDMDHENMFWYRQDPGLGLRLIYFSYDVKMKEKGDIPEGYSVSREKKERFSLILESASTNQTSMYLCASNGKPQRGNEQFFGPGTRLTVL.